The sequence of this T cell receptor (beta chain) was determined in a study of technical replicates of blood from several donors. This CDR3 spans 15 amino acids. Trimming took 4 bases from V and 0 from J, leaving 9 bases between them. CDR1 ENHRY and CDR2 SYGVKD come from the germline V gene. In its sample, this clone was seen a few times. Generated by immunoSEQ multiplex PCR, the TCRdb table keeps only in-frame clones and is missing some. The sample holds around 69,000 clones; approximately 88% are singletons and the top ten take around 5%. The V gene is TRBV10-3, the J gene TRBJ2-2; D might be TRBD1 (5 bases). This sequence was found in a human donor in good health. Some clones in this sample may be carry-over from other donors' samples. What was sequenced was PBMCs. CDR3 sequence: CAISGQRTNTGELFF. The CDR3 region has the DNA TGTGCCATCAGTGGACAGAGAACGAACACCGGGGAGCTGTTTTTT.